This record covers a single TCR beta chain. This clonotype appeared a few times. It lacks a known antigen. Per-base qualities were not stored, and no clone one base away is much larger. Libraries came from PCR. The sample was run on an Illumina HiSeq 2000. The raw public data were reprocessed by TCRdb itself: fastp quality trimming at Q25, MiXCR clonotype calling, in-frame beta chains only. Entries that share a CDR3 protein sequence are merged under the most common genes and DNA. The sample includes 97,000 or so distinct CDR3 sequences, with about half observed a single time. Of the sample, roughly 12% is held by the ten largest clones. The data originate from a study of CDR3 diversity in severe acne (dated by TCRdb to about 2019). CDR1 and CDR2, per the germline V gene (reference sequence), are LGHDT and YNNKEL. Trimming removed 4 bases from V and 1 base from J, leaving 10 bases between the germline ends. The CDR3, from cysteine to phenylalanine, totals 14 residues. The read is trimmed to its CDR3 DNA, 42 bases read in frame from base 1.

The TCR originated in a male donor with acne. Recombination connected TRBV3-1 to TRBJ1-1; there is no confident call for the D gene. Specimen: blood. The DNA sequence is TGTGCCAGCAGCCTGATGGACCAGAACACTGAAGCTTTCTTT. Translated, this is CASSLMDQNTEAFF.